Described below is a single TCR beta chain sequence and its context. The ends were cut back, 3 bases at V and 11 bases at J, with 15 bases in the middle. CDR1 is SGDLS, CDR2 YYNGEE, per germline. The CDR3 sequence is 13 residues long. These data come from a study of shared clonotypes between healthy human individuals. The repertoire was sequenced with immunoSEQ multiplex PCR; TCRdb's copy has only in-frame clones and lacks some. The repertoire holds 450,000 to 600,000 clones, with 65% to 80% as singletons. The chain combines TRBV9 with TRBJ2-1; maybe TRBD2 (5 bases). This sequence originates from a woman aged 40 to 49 in good health. Some clones in this sample may be carry-over from other donors' samples. What was sequenced was PBMCs. CDR3 sequence (DNA): TGTGCCAGCAGCGGGACTGGCTTCCCAAAGCAGTTCTTC. The encoded protein is CASSGTGFPKQFF.